This T cell receptor (beta chain) was recovered during a study of T cell changes during pregnancy in multiple sclerosis. Assay: immunoSEQ multiplex PCR; the TCRdb copy retains only in-frame clones and omits some. Of around 47,000 clones in the sample, about 94% were seen once. Germline V gene sequence: CDR1 SGHRS, CDR2 YFSETQ. This CDR3 is built from 16 residues. Trimming took off 4 bases at V and 0 bases at J, with 14 bases between the two ends. The rearrangement joins TRBV5-1 to TRBJ2-1; a possible D gene is TRBD2 (5 bases). Source: CD8+ T cells from peripheral blood mononuclear cells, taken in the first trimester of pregnancy. The TCR was taken from a female donor with multiple sclerosis, enrolled in a pregnancy study. The CDR3 is CASSLAIGSSYNEQFF. The CDR3 DNA sequence: TGCGCCAGCAGCCTAGCCATAGGAAGCTCCTACAATGAGCAGTTCTTC.